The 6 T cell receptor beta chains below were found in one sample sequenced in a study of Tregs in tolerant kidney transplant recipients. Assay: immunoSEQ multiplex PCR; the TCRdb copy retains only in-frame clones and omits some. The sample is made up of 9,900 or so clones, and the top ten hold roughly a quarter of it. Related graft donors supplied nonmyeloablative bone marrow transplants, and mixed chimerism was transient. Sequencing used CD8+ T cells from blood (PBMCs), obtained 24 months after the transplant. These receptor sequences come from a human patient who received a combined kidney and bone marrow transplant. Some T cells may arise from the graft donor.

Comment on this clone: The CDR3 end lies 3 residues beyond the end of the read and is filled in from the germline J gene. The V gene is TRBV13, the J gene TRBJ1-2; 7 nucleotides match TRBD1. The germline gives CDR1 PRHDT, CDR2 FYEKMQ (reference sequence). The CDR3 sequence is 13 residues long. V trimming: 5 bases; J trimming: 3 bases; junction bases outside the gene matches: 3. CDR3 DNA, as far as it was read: TGTGCCAGCAGCAAAACAGGGGACTATGGC. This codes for CASSKTGDYG. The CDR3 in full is CASSKTGDYGYTF.

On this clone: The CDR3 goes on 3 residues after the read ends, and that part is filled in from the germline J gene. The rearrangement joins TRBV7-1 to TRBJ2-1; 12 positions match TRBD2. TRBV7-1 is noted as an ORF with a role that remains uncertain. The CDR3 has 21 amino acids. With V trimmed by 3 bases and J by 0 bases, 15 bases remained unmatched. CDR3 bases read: TGTGCCAGCAGCTCCCCCACCGGACTAGCGGGACAAGAAAGCTCCTACAATGAG. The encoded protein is CASSSPTGLAGQESSYNE. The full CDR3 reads CASSSPTGLAGQESSYNEQFF.

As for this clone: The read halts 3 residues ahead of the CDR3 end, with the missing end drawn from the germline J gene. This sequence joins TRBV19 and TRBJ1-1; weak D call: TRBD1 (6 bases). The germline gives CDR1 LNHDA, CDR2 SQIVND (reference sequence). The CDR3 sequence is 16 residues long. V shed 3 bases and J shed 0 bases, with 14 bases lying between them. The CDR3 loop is CASSMGAGLMNTEAFF. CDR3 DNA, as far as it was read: TGTGCCAGTAGTATGGGGGCAGGGTTGATGAACACTGAA. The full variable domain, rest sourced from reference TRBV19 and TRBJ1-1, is DGGITQSPKYLFRKEGQNVTLSCEQNLNHDAMYWYRQDPGQGLRLIYYSQIVNDFQKGDIAEGYSVSREKKESFPLTVTSAQKNPTAFYLCASSMGAGLMNTEAFFGQGTRLTVV.

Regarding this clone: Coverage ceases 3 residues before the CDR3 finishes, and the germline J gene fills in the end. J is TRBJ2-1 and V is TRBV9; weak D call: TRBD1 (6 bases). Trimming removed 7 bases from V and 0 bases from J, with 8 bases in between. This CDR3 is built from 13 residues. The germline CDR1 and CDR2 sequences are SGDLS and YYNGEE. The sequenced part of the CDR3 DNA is TGTGCCAGCGGACAGTCCTCCTACAATGAG. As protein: CASGQSSYNE. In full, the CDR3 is CASGQSSYNEQFF.

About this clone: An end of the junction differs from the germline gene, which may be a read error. Incomplete CDR3 DNA: TGCGTCAGCAGCCGCAACCTGGGGGCGGCGAACACTGAA. Translating gives CVSSRNLGAANTE. From start to end, the CDR3 is CVSSRNLGAANTEAFF. This chain joins TRBV4-2 and TRBJ1-1, with D tentatively TRBD1 (6 bases). The read halts 3 residues ahead of the CDR3 end, with the missing end drawn from the germline J gene. The CDR3 covers 16 residues. Germline V gene lookup returns CDR1 LGHNA and CDR2 YNFKEQ.

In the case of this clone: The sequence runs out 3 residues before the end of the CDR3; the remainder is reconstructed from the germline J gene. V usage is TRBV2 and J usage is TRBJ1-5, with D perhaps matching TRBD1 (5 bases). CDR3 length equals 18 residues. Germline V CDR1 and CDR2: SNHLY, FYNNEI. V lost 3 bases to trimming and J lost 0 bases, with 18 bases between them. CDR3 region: CASSDWGVPTDSNQPQHF. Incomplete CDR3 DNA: TGTGCCAGCAGTGATTGGGGGGTACCGACGGATAGCAATCAGCCC.